This T cell receptor (beta chain) came from a study of shared clonotypes between healthy human individuals. The CDR3 contains 17 residues. Per the germline V gene, CDR1 is SGHTA and CDR2 is FQGNSA. Trimming took 5 bases from V and 7 from J; bases not matched to a gene: 16. The data were produced by immunoSEQ multiplex PCR, yet TCRdb's version contains in-frame clones alone and is incomplete. The table includes under 750,000 clones, 55% to 75% detected once. The sample was memory CD4+ T cells sorted from blood. Noted subset: CD45RA-negative fraction. The sequence came from a woman in her 30s in good health. The J gene is TRBJ2-3, the V gene TRBV7-2; 9 bases fit TRBD2. The CDR3 sequence is CASSLGAGGWSFHTQYF. CDR3 sequence (DNA): TGTGCCAGCAGCCTAGGAGCGGGAGGTTGGTCCTTCCATACGCAGTATTTT.